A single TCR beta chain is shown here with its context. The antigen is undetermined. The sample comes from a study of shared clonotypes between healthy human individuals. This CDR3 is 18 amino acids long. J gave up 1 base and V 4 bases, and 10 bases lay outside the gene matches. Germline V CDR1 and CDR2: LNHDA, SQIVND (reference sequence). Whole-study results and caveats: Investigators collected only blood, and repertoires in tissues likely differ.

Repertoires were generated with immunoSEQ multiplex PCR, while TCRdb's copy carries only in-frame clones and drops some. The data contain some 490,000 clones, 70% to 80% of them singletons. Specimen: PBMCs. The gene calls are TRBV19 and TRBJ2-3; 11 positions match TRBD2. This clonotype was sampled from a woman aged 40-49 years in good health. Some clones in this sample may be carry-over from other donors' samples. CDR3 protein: CASSRELAGAPRTDTQYF. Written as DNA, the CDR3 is TGTGCCAGTAGTAGAGAACTAGCGGGAGCCCCCCGCACAGATACGCAGTATTTT.